A selection of T cell receptor beta chains follows, all from one sample in a study of T cell clusters in autoimmune cytopenias. TCRdb re-called the multiplex PCR reads, yielding one record per CDR3 amino acid sequence without DNA. The repertoire shows 10,000 to 11,000 distinct CDR3 sequences; the top ten hold about 4.2%. This same sample was also taken into another study, of T cell repertoires in aging, cancer and after chemotherapy.

The material sequenced was peripheral blood. These receptors originate from a human donor in good health. Both conserved end residues are part of each CDR3. Clone size, where shown, is once, few, many, or a class for clones that have expanded.

v_call	j_call	clone_size	cdr3_aa
TRBV19	TRBJ1-3	medium-sized	CASSPGVPGNTIYF
TRBV6-2/TRBV6-3	TRBJ1-6	-	CASREPWTVNSPLHF
TRBV7-2	TRBJ2-7	medium-sized	CASSGALAYEQYF
TRBV5-5	TRBJ2-7	medium-sized	CASSGGHYEQYF
TRBV5-1	TRBJ2-1	-	CASSSVSGLAEEQFF
TRBV20-1	TRBJ2-7	-	CSAMKTGGATYEQYF
TRBV11-2	TRBJ1-1	medium-sized	CASSLVFGTSNTEAFF
TRBV10-3	TRBJ2-3	-	CAISEEERGGLPTQYF
TRBV27	TRBJ2-7	medium-sized	CASSRTGEDEQYF
TRBV7-2	TRBJ1-6	medium-sized	CASTLGVGDSPLHF
TRBV6-5	TRBJ2-6	medium-sized	CASTQTQSGANVLTF
TRBV10-2	TRBJ1-2	-	CASSESLGGVHGYTF
TRBV9	TRBJ2-1	-	CASSVDPVGGNEQFF
TRBV10-3	TRBJ2-7	-	CAISTDVREQYF
TRBV20-1	TRBJ2-3	-	CSAREEGADTQYF
TRBV15	TRBJ2-1	-	CATSRSPDRDWVNEQFF
TRBV12-3/TRBV12-4	TRBJ1-3	medium-sized	CASSLEFGNTIYF
TRBV6-2/TRBV6-3	TRBJ2-7	-	CASSLPVRGYYEQYF
TRBV30	TRBJ1-2	-	CAWSLLGTGGFYGYTF